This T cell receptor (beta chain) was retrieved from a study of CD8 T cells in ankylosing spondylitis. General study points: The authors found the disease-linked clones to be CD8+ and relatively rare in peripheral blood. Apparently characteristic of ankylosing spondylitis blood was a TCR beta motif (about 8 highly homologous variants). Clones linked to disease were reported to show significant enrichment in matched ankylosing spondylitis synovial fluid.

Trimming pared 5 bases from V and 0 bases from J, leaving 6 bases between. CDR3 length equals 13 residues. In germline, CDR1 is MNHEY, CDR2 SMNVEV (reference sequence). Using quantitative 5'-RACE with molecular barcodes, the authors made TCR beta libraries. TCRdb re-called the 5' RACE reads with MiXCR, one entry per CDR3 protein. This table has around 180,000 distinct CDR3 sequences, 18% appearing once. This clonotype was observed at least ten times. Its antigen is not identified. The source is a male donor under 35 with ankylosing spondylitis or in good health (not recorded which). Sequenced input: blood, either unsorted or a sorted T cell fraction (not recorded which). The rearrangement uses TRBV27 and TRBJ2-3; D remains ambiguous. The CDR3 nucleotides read TGTGCCAGCAGTCCGTTAAGCACAGATACGCAGTATTTT. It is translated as CASSPLSTDTQYF.